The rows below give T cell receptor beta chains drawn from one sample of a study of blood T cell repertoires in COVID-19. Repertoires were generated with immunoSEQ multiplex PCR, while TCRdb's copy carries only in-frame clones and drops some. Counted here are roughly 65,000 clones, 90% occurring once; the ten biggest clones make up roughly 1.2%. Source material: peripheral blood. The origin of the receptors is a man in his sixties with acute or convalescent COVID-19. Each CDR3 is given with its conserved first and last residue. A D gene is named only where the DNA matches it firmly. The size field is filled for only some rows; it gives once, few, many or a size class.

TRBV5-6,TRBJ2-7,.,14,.,CASSSGQPNYEQYF,TGTGCCAGCAGCTCAGGACAGCCCAATTACGAGCAGTACTTC
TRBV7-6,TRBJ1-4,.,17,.,CASSEDGGGATNEKLFF,TGTGCCAGCAGCGAAGATGGGGGAGGTGCAACTAATGAAAAACTGTTTTTT
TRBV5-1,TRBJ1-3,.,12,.,CASSARGDTIYF,TGCGCCAGCAGCGCCCGGGGGGACACCATATATTTT
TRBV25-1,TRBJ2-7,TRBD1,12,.,CASRRDRGEQYF,TGTGCCAGCAGAAGGGACAGGGGCGAGCAGTACTTC
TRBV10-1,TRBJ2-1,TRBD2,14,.,CASSKRGGPDEQFF,TGCGCCAGCAGTAAGCGGGGGGGCCCGGATGAGCAGTTCTTC
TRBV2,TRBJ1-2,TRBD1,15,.,CASSEVVPVQGGYTF,TGTGCCAGCAGTGAAGTGGTACCTGTACAGGGGGGCTACACCTTC
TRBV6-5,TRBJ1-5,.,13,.,CASRLVGGRPQHF,TGTGCCAGCAGGTTAGTGGGGGGTCGGCCCCAGCATTTT
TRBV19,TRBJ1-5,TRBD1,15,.,CASSTDSTGRQPQHF,TGTGCCAGTAGTACGGATTCGACAGGGAGACAGCCCCAGCATTTT
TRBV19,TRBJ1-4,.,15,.,CASSPGSGLGEKLFF,TGTGCCAGTAGCCCCGGGTCAGGGCTGGGCGAAAAACTGTTTTTT
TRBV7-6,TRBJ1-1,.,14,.,CASSLQGSGTEAFF,TGTGCCAGCAGCCTTCAGGGGTCTGGGACTGAAGCTTTCTTT
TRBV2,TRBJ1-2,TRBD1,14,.,CASSEQGETYGYTF,TGTGCCAGCAGTGAACAGGGGGAGACCTATGGCTACACCTTC
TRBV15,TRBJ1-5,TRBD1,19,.,CATSRDGTGGFYVNQPQHF,TGTGCCACCAGCAGAGACGGGACAGGGGGCTTCTATGTCAATCAGCCCCAGCATTTT
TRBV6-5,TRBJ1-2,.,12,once,CASSYPGSGYTF,TGTGCCAGCAGTTATCCAGGGTCTGGCTACACCTTC
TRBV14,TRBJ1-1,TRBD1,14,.,CASSQGPGGLEAFF,TGTGCCAGCAGCCAAGGGCCAGGGGGTCTTGAAGCTTTCTTT
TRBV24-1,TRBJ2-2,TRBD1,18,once,CATSVRGTDRGQGGELFF,TGTGCCACCAGTGTCAGGGGGACAGACAGGGGGCAAGGCGGGGAGCTGTTTTTT
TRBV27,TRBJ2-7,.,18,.,CASILAGILLERSYEQYF,.
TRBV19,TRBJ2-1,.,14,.,CASSIVATVNEQFF,TGTGCCAGTAGTATTGTAGCCACCGTCAATGAGCAGTTCTTC
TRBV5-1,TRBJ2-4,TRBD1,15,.,CASSTTGGDKNIQYF,TGCGCCAGCAGCACGACAGGGGGCGACAAAAACATTCAGTACTTC
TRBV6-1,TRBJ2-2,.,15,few,CASSEARSVGGELFF,TGTGCCAGCAGTGAAGCGCGATCGGTTGGCGGGGAGCTGTTTTTT
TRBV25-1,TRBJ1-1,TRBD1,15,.,CASSVQGAGNTEAFF,TGTGCCAGCAGTGTACAGGGGGCCGGGAACACTGAAGCTTTCTTT
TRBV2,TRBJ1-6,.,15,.,CASRATVNYNSPLHF,TGTGCCAGCAGGGCGACAGTCAACTATAATTCACCCCTCCACTTT
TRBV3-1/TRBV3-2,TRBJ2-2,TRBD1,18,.,CASSQGWTGGDRRGELFF,TGTGCCAGCAGCCAAGGTTGGACAGGGGGAGACCGGCGCGGGGAGCTGTTTTTT
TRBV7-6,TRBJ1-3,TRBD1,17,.,CASSLAGQGISGNTIYF,TGTGCCAGCAGCTTAGCAGGACAGGGGATATCCGGAAACACCATATATTTT
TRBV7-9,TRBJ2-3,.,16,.,CASSLGTGIGTDTQYF,TGTGCCAGCAGCTTAGGTACAGGCATAGGCACAGATACGCAGTATTTT
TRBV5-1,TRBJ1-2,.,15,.,CASSLGGSEFNGYTF,TGCGCCAGCAGCCTAGGGGGTTCCGAATTCAATGGCTACACCTTC
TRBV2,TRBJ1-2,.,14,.,CASSERGRGLVYTF,TGTGCCAGCAGTGAAAGGGGCAGGGGTCTTGTGTACACCTTC
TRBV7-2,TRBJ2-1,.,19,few,CASSLGWGRTASRNNEQFF,TGTGCCAGCAGCTTAGGGTGGGGACGGACAGCCTCGCGGAACAATGAGCAGTTCTTC
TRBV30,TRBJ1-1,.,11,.,CAWSPLSEAFF,TGTGCCTGGAGTCCTCTGAGTGAAGCTTTCTTT
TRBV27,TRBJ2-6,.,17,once,CASSPSGFGSGANVLTF,TGTGCCAGCAGCCCCTCCGGGTTCGGCTCTGGGGCCAACGTCCTGACTTTC
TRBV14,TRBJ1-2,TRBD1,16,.,CASSQGVGTGGYGYTF,TGTGCCAGCAGCCAAGGGGTCGGGACAGGCGGGTATGGCTACACCTTC
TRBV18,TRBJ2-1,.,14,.,CASSPVLNYNEQFF,TGTGCCAGCTCACCTGTACTTAACTACAATGAGCAGTTCTTC
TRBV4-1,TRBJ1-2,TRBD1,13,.,CASSQGQYYGYTF,TGCGCCAGCAGCCAGGGACAGTACTATGGCTACACCTTC
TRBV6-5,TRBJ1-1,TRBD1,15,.,CASSSRQGRNTEAFF,TGTGCCAGCAGTTCCCGACAGGGGCGCAACACTGAAGCTTTCTTT
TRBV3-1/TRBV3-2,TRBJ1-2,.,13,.,CASSRLVRDGYTF,TGTGCCAGCAGCCGTTTAGTACGTGATGGCTACACCTTC
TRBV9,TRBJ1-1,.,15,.,CASSDLRTKNTEAFF,TGTGCCAGCAGCGACCTCAGGACTAAGAACACTGAAGCTTTCTTT
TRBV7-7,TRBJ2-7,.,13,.,CASTRRGAYEQYF,TGTGCCAGCACCCGAAGGGGTGCCTACGAGCAGTACTTC
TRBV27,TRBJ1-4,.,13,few,CASSLEVGEKLFF,TGTGCCAGCAGTTTGGAGGTGGGAGAAAAACTGTTTTTT
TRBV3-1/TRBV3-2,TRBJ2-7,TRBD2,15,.,CASSHNLAGGGEQYF,TGTGCCAGCAGCCACAATCTAGCGGGGGGCGGGGAGCAGTACTTC
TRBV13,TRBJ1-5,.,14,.,CASSLGNSNQPQHF,TGTGCCAGCAGCTTAGGCAATAGCAATCAGCCCCAGCATTTT